The 11 T cell receptor beta chains given below trace back to one sample, sequenced in a study of CD4 T cells in relation to SARS-CoV-2 and coronaviruses. For these TCRs, the target antigens are not known. TCRdb's table, derived via immunoSEQ multiplex PCR, lists solely in-frame clones and lacks some. The table shows just over 35,000 clones, with just under 85% occurring only once. The specimen sequenced was naive CD4+ T cells from PBMCs, cultured in vitro. Specified subset: naive CD4+ T cells isolated by negative enrichment. These receptors all come from an adult with COVID-19.

The chain links TRBV10-3 to TRBJ1-5; 7 bases are a match to TRBD1. CDR1 and CDR2 from the germline V gene are ENHRY and SYGVKD. This CDR3 has 13 amino acids. Trimming cost V 6 bases and J 7 bases; bases outside gene matches: 6. As DNA, the CDR3 is TGTGCCATCAGCGACAGGGTGGGACAGCCCCAGCATTTT. Amino acid sequence: CAISDRVGQPQHF.

The chain recombines TRBV6-2 or TRBV6-3 with TRBJ2-7, with TRBD1 matching over 7 bases. The CDR3 has 17 residues. CDR1 and CDR2 from the germline V gene are MNHEY and SVGEGT. V trimming: 0 bases; J trimming: 0 bases; junction bases outside the gene matches: 8. Here the CDR3 reads CASSYSTRDRVSYEQYF. In nucleotides, the CDR3 is TGTGCCAGCAGTTACTCCACCCGAGACAGGGTCTCCTACGAGCAGTACTTC.

V is TRBV29-1 and J is TRBJ2-1, with D possibly called TRBD1 or TRBD2 (5 bases each). V lost 6 bases to trimming and J lost 4 bases, with 13 bases between them. Per the germline V gene, CDR1 is SQVTM and CDR2 is ANQGSEA. The CDR3 length is 13 residues. The CDR3 region is CSVDGTNYNEQFF. CDR3 nucleotides: TGCAGCGTCGACGGGACCAATTACAATGAGCAGTTCTTC.

The CDR3 coding sequence is TGTGCCAGCAGGGCGAACAGGGACTACACTGAAGCTTTCTTT. Its protein is CASRANRDYTEAFF. The gene calls are TRBV7-2 and TRBJ1-1; D perhaps matches TRBD1 (6 bases). The germline V gene encodes CDR1 SGHTA and CDR2 FQGNSA. The CDR3 is made up of 14 amino acids. V was clipped by 6 bases and J by 3 bases, with 14 bases between them.

This rearrangement joins TRBV5-1 to TRBJ2-3; the D is unclear. Germline-derived CDR1 and CDR2 are SGHRS and YFSETQ. V was clipped by 0 bases and J by 6 bases, with 20 bases between them. The CDR3 consists of 17 residues. The CDR3 protein is CASSLAWVLGPGDTQYF. In DNA, the CDR3 is TGCGCCAGCAGCTTGGCCTGGGTATTAGGCCCTGGGGATACGCAGTATTTT.

This clone was recorded a few times. The chain joins TRBV7-7 to TRBJ1-6; 10 positions agree with TRBD1. The junction had 2 bases not matched to a gene; V was cut back by 5 bases and J by 10 bases. The CDR3 runs to 13 residues. Germline V gives CDR1 SSHAT, CDR2 FNYEAQ (reference sequence). The CDR3 DNA reads TGTGCCAGCAGCCCGGGACAGGGGTCACCCCTCCACTTT. Protein product: CASSPGQGSPLHF.

J is TRBJ2-2 and V is TRBV28; the D is unclear. This CDR3 comprises 14 residues. V lost 6 bases and J 6 bases, leaving 14 bases between the germline ends. CDR1 is MDHEN and CDR2 is SYDVKM in the germline V gene. The CDR3 sequence: CASSLGSVPGELFF. The CDR3 DNA follows: TGTGCCAGCAGCCTCGGTTCCGTTCCCGGGGAGCTGTTTTTT.

The V and J genes are TRBV7-2 and TRBJ2-7, with D hard to call. CDR3 length: 13 residues. V lost 4 bases and J lost 2, with 9 bases in between. Germline V gives CDR1 SGHTA, CDR2 FQGNSA. For the CDR3, the DNA is TGTGCCAGCAGCTCGTCAGCCACCTACGAGCAGTACTTC. Amino acid sequence: CASSSSATYEQYF.

The chain recombines TRBV19 with TRBJ1-3; 7 nucleotides agree with TRBD1. Germline lookup yields CDR1 LNHDA and CDR2 SQIVND (reference sequence). V shed 5 bases, J shed 3 bases, and the junction held 4 bases outside the gene matches. The CDR3 extends over 14 amino acids. The CDR3 DNA sequence: TGTGCCAGTAGTCCGACAGGGTTTGGAAACACCATATATTTT. Protein product: CASSPTGFGNTIYF. The whole variable domain, filled in from reference TRBV19 and TRBJ1-3, reads DGGITQSPKYLFRKEGQNVTLSCEQNLNHDAMYWYRQDPGQGLRLIYYSQIVNDFQKGDIAEGYSVSREKKESFPLTVTSAQKNPTAFYLCASSPTGFGNTIYFGEGSWLTVV.

This clone was counted once. The chain couples TRBV28 to TRBJ2-4, with 9 bases fitting TRBD1. V gave up 1 base and J gave up 6 bases; unmatched junction bases: 1. The CDR3 has 14 amino acids. Germline V gene lookup returns CDR1 MDHEN and CDR2 SYDVKM. CDR3 DNA sequence: TGTGCCAGCAGTTTATCGGACAGGGGAAACATTCAGTACTTC. It is translated as CASSLSDRGNIQYF.

This clone has a handful of counts. The V call is TRBV7-9, the J call TRBJ2-2; D is unclear. Germline V gives CDR1 SEHNR, CDR2 FQNEAQ (reference sequence). This CDR3 region has 12 residues. V lost 3 bases and J lost 6, with 5 bases in between. The CDR3 loop is CASSFGSGELFF. CDR3 coding DNA: TGTGCCAGCAGCTTTGGGTCCGGGGAGCTGTTTTTT.